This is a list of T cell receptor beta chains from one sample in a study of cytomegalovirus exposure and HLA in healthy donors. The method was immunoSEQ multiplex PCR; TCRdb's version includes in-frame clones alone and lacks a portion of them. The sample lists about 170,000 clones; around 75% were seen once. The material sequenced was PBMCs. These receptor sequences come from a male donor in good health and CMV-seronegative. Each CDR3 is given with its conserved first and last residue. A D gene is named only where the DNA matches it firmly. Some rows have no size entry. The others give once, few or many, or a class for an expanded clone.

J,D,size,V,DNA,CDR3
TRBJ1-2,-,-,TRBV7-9,TGTGCCAGCAGCCCCCCTGTAGAAACAGGATCTACTTATGGCTACACCTTC,CASSPPVETGSTYGYTF
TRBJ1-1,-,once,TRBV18,TGTGCCAGCTCCTCGGGGAACACTGAAGCTTTCTTT,CASSSGNTEAFF
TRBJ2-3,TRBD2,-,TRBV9,TGTGCCAGCAGCTTGGGACTAGCGGGGGGGCTGGATACGCAGTATTTT,CASSLGLAGGLDTQYF
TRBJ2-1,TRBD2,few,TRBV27,TGTGCCAGCACCCAGCGGGGGGGGCTATCCTACAATGAGCAGTTCTTC,CASTQRGGLSYNEQFF
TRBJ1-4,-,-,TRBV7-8,TGTGCCAGCAGCTTACGGGTCGGGGATAATGAAAAACTGTTTTTT,CASSLRVGDNEKLFF
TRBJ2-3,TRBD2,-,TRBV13,TGTGCCAGCAGCTTATGGCTAGCGGGGGCAGATACGCAGTATTTT,CASSLWLAGADTQYF
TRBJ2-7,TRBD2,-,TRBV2,TGTGCCAGCAGTCCTTGGACTAGCGGCTACGAGCAGTACTTC,CASSPWTSGYEQYF
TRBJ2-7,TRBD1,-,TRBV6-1,TGTGCCAGCAGAGAAACTGCCGGGACAGGTGGGTACGAGCAGTACTTC,CASRETAGTGGYEQYF
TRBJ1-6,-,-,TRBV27,TGTGCCAGCAGTCTCGCGTCGAGGGTACCCCTCCACTTT,CASSLASRVPLHF
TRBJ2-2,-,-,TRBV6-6,TGTGCCAGCAGTTACAGGGGCGGAGTCGCCGGGGAGCTGTTTTTT,CASSYRGGVAGELFF
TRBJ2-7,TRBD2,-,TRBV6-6,TGTGCCAGCAGTCGAGCGGGGGGGAGCTACGAGCAGTACTTC,CASSRAGGSYEQYF
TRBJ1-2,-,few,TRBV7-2,TGTGCCAGCAGCTTAGAGGTCCTCGTGGGAGCTAACTATGGCTACACCTTC,CASSLEVLVGANYGYTF
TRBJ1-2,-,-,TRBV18,TGTGCCAGCTCACCATCAAGCGGAGGCTACACCTTC,CASSPSSGGYTF
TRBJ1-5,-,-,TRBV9,TGTGCCAGCAGCGTAGGTAACACCCATCAGCCCCAGCATTTT,CASSVGNTHQPQHF
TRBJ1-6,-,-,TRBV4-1,TGCGCCAGCAGCCAAGTAGCAAGGGGTCGCACCTATAATTCACCCCTCCACTTT,CASSQVARGRTYNSPLHF
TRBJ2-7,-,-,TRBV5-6,TGTGCCAGCAGCCCCTTTGGGCAGAGCCGACGATGGCAGCAGTACTTC,CASSPFGQSRRWQQYF
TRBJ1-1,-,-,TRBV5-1,TGCGCCAGCAGTAACTTGAACACTGAAGCTTTCTTT,CASSNLNTEAFF